One sample yielded the 30 T cell receptor beta chains listed below, sequenced in a study of OX40 agonist ivuxolimab in advanced cancers. Sequencing used immunoSEQ multiplex PCR; TCRdb keeps in-frame clones, though not all of them. Found here are 40,000 to 45,000 clones, approximately 80% of them singletons; the top ten hold 23%. The sequencing here drew on CD4+ or CD8+ T cells sorted from blood, taken in a trial of the OX40 agonist ivuxolimab. The receptors here all came from an adult with an advanced solid tumor such as melanoma, head and neck, liver or kidney cancer.

The CDR3 here is CASSLNARITGELFF. In nucleotides, the CDR3 is TGTGCCAGCAGCTTAAACGCAAGGATCACCGGGGAGCTGTTTTTT. The rearrangement uses TRBV7-3 and TRBJ2-2, with unresolved D. The CDR3 contains 15 residues. V was trimmed by 1 base and J by 4 bases, leaving 10 bases between them. The germline CDR1 and CDR2 sequences are SGHTA and FQGTGA.

The genes are TRBV19 and TRBJ2-4; 8 bases fit TRBD1. Germline values: CDR1 LNHDA, CDR2 SQIVND (reference sequence). This CDR3 has 17 amino acids. The J segment lost 0 bases and the V segment lost 8 bases, leaving 12 bases of the junction unmatched. CDR3 sequence (DNA): TGTGCCAGTCGACAGGGGTGGGAGGCGTCAGCCAAAAACATTCAGTACTTC. Protein sequence: CASRQGWEASAKNIQYF.

This chain links TRBV19 with TRBJ1-6; the match to TRBD1 covers 9 bases. After removal of 10 bases from V and 9 bases from J, the junction contained 7 bases not matched to a gene. The CDR3 consists of 13 residues. The germline V gene encodes CDR1 LNHDA and CDR2 SQIVND (reference sequence). This CDR3 reads CATCETGGSPLHF. The CDR3 region has the DNA TGTGCCACCTGTGAGACAGGGGGTTCACCCCTCCACTTT.

The rearrangement joins TRBV27 to TRBJ2-1; 9 bases agree with TRBD1. Germline values: CDR1 MNHEY, CDR2 SMNVEV (reference sequence). The V segment lost 5 bases and the J segment 9 bases; nucleotides outside the gene matches: 14. The CDR3 has 16 residues. CDR3 residues: CASSLGQGSPRVEQFF. In nucleotides, the CDR3 is TGTGCCAGCAGTCTAGGACAGGGGTCCCCCCGTGTTGAGCAGTTCTTC.

The chain combines TRBV5-4 with TRBJ2-1; 8 positions agree with TRBD2. The junction had 4 bases not matched to a gene; V was cut back by 4 bases and J by 10 bases. CDR3 length: 12 amino acids. Germline values: CDR1 SGHNT, CDR2 YYREEE (reference sequence). The CDR3 is CASSTVAGEQFF. The CDR3 nucleotides are TGTGCCAGCAGCACCGTAGCGGGGGAGCAGTTCTTC. Full variable domain (rest looked up from reference TRBV5-4 and TRBJ2-1): ETGVTQSPTHLIKTRGQQVTLRCSSQSGHNTVSWYQQALGQGPQFIFQYYREEENGRGNFPPRFSGLQFPNYSSELNVNALELDDSALYLCASSTVAGEQFFGPGTRLTVL.

The chain uses TRBV6-4 and TRBJ1-1, with D possibly being TRBD1 (6 bases). Germline-derived CDR1 and CDR2 are MRHNA and SNTAGT. The V and J ends lost 6 bases and 3 bases respectively, with 17 bases between them. The CDR3 consists of 15 residues. This chain's CDR3 is CASRLQGIGDTEAFF. The CDR3 bases are TGTGCCAGCAGACTACAGGGAATCGGGGACACTGAAGCTTTCTTT.

The chain joins TRBV6-6 to TRBJ2-5, with D possibly TRBD2 on 5 matching bases. Germline CDR1 MNHNY, CDR2 SVGAGI (reference sequence). Trimming stripped 8 bases from V and 0 bases from J, with 13 bases between. There are 14 residues in the CDR3. In DNA, the CDR3 is TGTGCCAGCGGCCGGGGAGACAACCAAGAGACCCAGTACTTC. It encodes CASGRGDNQETQYF.

This clone was detected many times. One junction end disagrees with the germline gene, perhaps due to a read error. The rearrangement links TRBV7-7 to TRBJ2-1; weak D call: TRBD2 (5 bases). The CDR3 has 12 residues. Per germline, CDR1 SSHAT and CDR2 FNYEAQ (reference sequence). The CDR3 sequence is CASSLAGGEQFF. The CDR3 bases are TGTGCTAGCAGCTTGGCGGGTGGGGAGCAGTTCTTC.

The chain has TRBV19 and TRBJ2-7, with TRBD2 matching 12 bases. This CDR3 is built from 15 residues. V gave up 6 bases and J gave up 2 bases; unmatched junction bases: 5. Germline values: CDR1 LNHDA, CDR2 SQIVND (reference sequence). The chain's CDR3 is CASSWTSGTTYEQYF. In DNA, the CDR3 is TGTGCCAGTAGCTGGACTAGCGGGACTACCTACGAGCAGTACTTC.

DNA for the CDR3: TGTGCCAGCACCTTAGGGGCGGGGGTAACCACAGATACGCAGTATTTT. The encoded protein is CASTLGAGVTTDTQYF. V and J are TRBV9 and TRBJ2-3; TRBD2 matches 7 bases. V dropped 6 bases and J dropped 2; count of bases not matched to a gene: 12. The CDR3 runs 16 residues. Germline V gene data show CDR1 as SGDLS and CDR2 as YYNGEE.

The chain combines TRBV2 with TRBJ1-2; the D gene is possibly TRBD1 (5 bases). Germline V gives CDR1 SNHLY, CDR2 FYNNEI. CDR3 length: 13 residues. Trimming pared 6 bases from V and 1 base from J, leaving 9 bases between. In nucleotides, the CDR3 is TGTGCCAGCAGGACGACAGTTAACTATGGCTACACCTTC. Its protein product is CASRTTVNYGYTF.

The chain employs TRBV7-2 and TRBJ2-1; the D gene is possibly TRBD1 (6 bases). The CDR3 loop spans 15 amino acids. Germline V lookup: CDR1 SGHTA, CDR2 FQGNSA. Trimming cost V 5 bases and J 7 bases, with 18 bases left between them. CDR3: CASSRDFRQGNEQFF. CDR3 nucleotides: TGTGCCAGCAGCCGGGATTTTCGGCAGGGGAATGAGCAGTTCTTC.

The chain is built from TRBV7-2 and TRBJ1-2; tentatively, D is TRBD1 (6 bases). Trimming took 5 bases from V and 8 from J, leaving 15 bases between them. In germline, CDR1 is SGHTA, CDR2 FQGNSA. The CDR3 spans 13 residues. CDR3 in amino acids: CASSLEGVEGYTF. CDR3 DNA: TGTGCCAGCAGCCTCGAGGGGGTAGAAGGCTACACCTTC.

The CDR3: CASSYPGQEDYGYTF. In DNA form, the CDR3 reads TGTGCCAGCAGTTATCCTGGACAGGAGGACTATGGCTACACCTTC. V is TRBV6-9 and J is TRBJ1-2; 7 nucleotides align to TRBD1. The V gene's germline CDR1 is MNHGY and CDR2 SVAAGI. CDR3 length equals 15 residues. J gave up 3 bases and V 2 bases, and 6 bases lay outside the gene matches.

The chain has TRBV5-5 and TRBJ2-2; tentative D call: TRBD2 (5 bases). V lost 2 bases, J lost 5 bases, and 13 bases lay in between. Germline V CDR1 and CDR2: SGHKS, YYEKEE (reference sequence). The CDR3 is made up of 15 amino acids. In DNA, the CDR3 is TGTGCCAGCAGCTTTAAAGGGTCGGGGACCGGGGAGCTGTTTTTT. This codes for CASSFKGSGTGELFF.

V and J are TRBV7-9 and TRBJ2-5; D not certain. CDR1 is SEHNR and CDR2 is FQNEAQ in the germline V gene (reference sequence). The CDR3 covers 16 residues. Trimming left V 2 bases short and J 1 base short, with 14 bases between. As DNA, the CDR3 is TGTGCCAGCAGCTTATTTACGGGCACAACCCAAGAGACCCAGTACTTC. It specifies CASSLFTGTTQETQYF.

The chain has TRBV14 and TRBJ2-7; 9 nucleotides align to TRBD1. V gave up 7 bases and J gave up 2 bases; unmatched junction bases: 6. The CDR3 consists of 14 residues. Per germline, CDR1 SGHDN and CDR2 FVKESK. CDR3 DNA: TGTGCCAGCACCCGGACAGGGGAAACCTACGAGCAGTACTTC. It is translated as CASTRTGETYEQYF.

The J gene is TRBJ1-1, the V gene TRBV12-5; the D is unclear. The V end was cut by 2 bases, the J end by 4 bases, with 5 bases between. CDR1 and CDR2 (germline): LGHNT, FRNRAP. The CDR3 extends over 12 amino acids. Here the CDR3 DNA reads TGTGCTAGTGGTTTGTGGGGCACTGAAGCTTTCTTT. Translation gives CASGLWGTEAFF. The full variable domain, in which reference TRBV12-5 and TRBJ1-1 provide the parts outside the CDR3, is DARVTQTPRHKVTEMGQEVTMRCQPILGHNTVFWYRQTMMQGLELLAYFRNRAPLDDSGMPKDRFSAEMPDATLATLKIQPSEPRDSAVYFCASGLWGTEAFFGQGTRLTVV.

The chain recombines TRBV27 with TRBJ2-5; D possibly corresponds to TRBD1 (5 bases). The germline V gene encodes CDR1 MNHEY and CDR2 SMNVEV (reference sequence). Deletions cut 7 bases from V and 5 bases from J, with 23 bases between. This CDR3 is built from 16 residues. The CDR3 DNA reads as TGTGCCAGCACCCTCGACCCCCAGGGTTCCCCTGAGACCCAGTACTTC. Protein product: CASTLDPQGSPETQYF.

The chain employs TRBV4-1 and TRBJ2-3, with 10 bases that match TRBD1. CDR3 length: 15 residues. J gave up 4 bases and V 6 bases, and 7 bases lay outside the gene matches. CDR1 and CDR2 from the germline V gene are MGHRA and YSYEKL. CDR3 in amino acids: CASRIRTGGADTQYF. CDR3 DNA: TGCGCCAGCAGAATCCGGACAGGGGGAGCAGATACGCAGTATTTT.

This clone turned up a few times. The V call is TRBV2, the J call TRBJ2-7; D ambiguous. The CDR3 is made up of 12 amino acids. CDR1 SNHLY and CDR2 FYNNEI come from the germline V gene. The germline V and J ends were trimmed by 8 bases and 0 bases, with 8 bases remaining between them. As DNA, the CDR3 is TGTGCCAGCTCACAGATCTCCTACGAGCAGTACTTC. Amino acid sequence: CASSQISYEQYF.

The chain couples TRBV29-1 to TRBJ2-7; TRBD1 matches at 10 bases. Germline V gene sequence: CDR1 SQVTM, CDR2 ANQGSEA. V trimming: 6 bases; J trimming: 5 bases; junction bases outside the gene matches: 7. The CDR3 totals 13 residues. The CDR3 loop reads CSVPGQGGDEQYF. CDR3 DNA sequence: TGCAGCGTCCCCGGACAGGGGGGCGACGAGCAGTACTTC.

This rearrangement joins TRBV2 to TRBJ2-2, with 9 positions matching TRBD1. Germline V gene lookup returns CDR1 SNHLY and CDR2 FYNNEI. There are 24 residues in the CDR3. The ends lost 4 bases at V and 1 base at J; junction bases unmatched: 28. The CDR3 sequence is CASSVSRWDLSGNGQGLNTGELFF. The CDR3 DNA reads TGTGCCAGCAGTGTTAGTCGATGGGACCTGAGTGGAAATGGACAGGGGCTGAACACCGGGGAGCTGTTTTTT.

CDR3 bases: TGTGCCAGCAGTGAACTAGCGGGAGTATGGACAGATACGCAGTATTTT. Its protein is CASSELAGVWTDTQYF. The genes are TRBV6-1 and TRBJ2-3, with 10 positions matching TRBD2. The CDR3 is 16 residues long. Germline lookup yields CDR1 MNHNS and CDR2 SASEGT. The junction had 5 bases not matched to a gene; V was cut back by 2 bases and J by 3 bases.

This clone was seen more than once but under ten times. V and J are TRBV10-3 and TRBJ2-3; tentatively, D is TRBD2 (6 bases). Germline V gene data show CDR1 as ENHRY and CDR2 as SYGVKD. The CDR3 covers 14 residues. V was clipped by 6 bases and J by 4 bases, with 14 bases between them. In nucleotides, the CDR3 is TGTGCCATCAGGATCGGAGGGGTCCCAGATACGCAGTATTTT. Its translation is CAIRIGGVPDTQYF.

This chain joins TRBV18 and TRBJ2-1; 8 bases agree with TRBD1. V gave up 3 bases and J gave up 5 bases; unmatched junction bases: 6. This CDR3 is built from 15 residues. Looked up from germline, CDR1 is KGHSH and CDR2 is LQKENI. CDR3 residues: CASSPKQGANNEQFF. The CDR3, as DNA: TGTGCCAGCTCACCGAAGCAGGGGGCTAACAATGAGCAGTTCTTC.

The rearrangement joins TRBV2 to TRBJ1-1; perhaps TRBD1 as D (5 bases). This CDR3 is built from 13 residues. The V gene's germline CDR1 is SNHLY and CDR2 FYNNEI. With 4 bases removed from V and 3 bases from J, the gap between germline ends came to 9 bases. CDR3 nucleotide sequence: TGTGCCAGCAGTGGAGGGGTTTACACTGAAGCTTTCTTT. Residues: CASSGGVYTEAFF.

Note on this clone: It is likely a read error, because the conserved phenylalanine at the end of the CDR3 is missing. The limits of the CDR3 on the DNA are not certain, so only TCRdb's listed CDR3 is given. The chain carries TRBV9 and TRBJ2-7; the table's D call, TRBD1, has no DNA check behind it. The CDR3 extends over 10 residues, inclusive of both ends. CDR1 SGDLS and CDR2 YYNGEE come from the germline V gene. CDR3: CASSVRTGGL.

V is TRBV19 and J is TRBJ2-5; 7 bases align to TRBD2. The germline CDR1 and CDR2 sequences are LNHDA and SQIVND (reference sequence). The CDR3 has 14 amino acids. J was trimmed by 5 bases and V by 5 bases; bases with no gene match: 8. The CDR3 sequence: CASSLPGGWETQYF. The CDR3 DNA follows: TGTGCCAGTAGTCTCCCCGGGGGGTGGGAGACCCAGTACTTC.

The CDR3 nucleotides are TGTGCCAGCAGCTTAGGGGGACAGCCTGGCACCGGGGAGCTGTTTTTT. As protein: CASSLGGQPGTGELFF. This chain joins TRBV7-2 and TRBJ2-2; TRBD1 aligns across 7 bases. The CDR3 is 16 amino acids. The V gene's germline CDR1 is SGHTA and CDR2 FQGNSA. V lost 1 base and J lost 4; bases outside the gene matches: 6.